This T cell receptor (beta chain) stems from a study of blood T cell repertoires in COVID-19. Germline CDR1 and CDR2: SGHTA and FQGNSA. The CDR3 sequence is 14 residues long. The germline V and J ends were trimmed by 7 bases and 4 bases, with 16 bases remaining between them. Authors' data handling: Nucleated cell number was recorded as an estimate derived from reference gene primer amplification. The method was immunoSEQ multiplex PCR; TCRdb's version includes in-frame clones alone and lacks a portion of them. V and J calls and clone size follow that table, whereas D and trimming were derived from the DNA. The sample has about 43,000 clones; around 87% are singletons. The count of this clone is one.

This clonotype originated in an elderly woman with active COVID-19. Sequencing used peripheral blood. The V call is TRBV7-2, the J call TRBJ2-5; D might be TRBD2 (6 bases). The CDR3 protein is CASTDGGWRETQYF. The CDR3 DNA follows: TGTGCCAGCACGGACGGGGGTTGGCGAGAGACCCAGTACTTC.